This TCR beta chain was documented in a study of response to subunit inactivated influenza vaccine. Study results and caveats: Authors suggested seasonal influenza vaccinations each recruit few new T cells.

The CDR3 has 13 residues. Germline CDR1 DFQATT, CDR2 SNEGSKA (reference sequence). V was cut by 7 bases and J by 4 bases, with 17 bases left in between. MiXCR was run by TCRdb on the RT-PCR reads, yielding one entry per CDR3 protein. Of over 450,000 distinct CDR3 sequences in the sample, 10% to 15% are singletons; the top ten hold over 10%. This clonotype was observed a few times. No antigen is known for it. The material was PBMCs from blood, obtained 45 days after vaccination. The chain recombines TRBV20-1 with TRBJ2-7; either TRBD1 or TRBD2 may fit D (5 bases each). This receptor was taken from a man between 50 and 59 years old who received an inactivated influenza vaccine. This CDR3 reads CSVIAQRGYEQYF. DNA for the CDR3: TGCAGTGTTATAGCCCAGAGGGGTTACGAGCAGTACTTC.